The T cell receptor beta chain described here comes from a study of T-cell reconstitution after alpha-beta-depleted transplantation in children. Study-level results: Surviving recipient T cells and intrathymic progenitors accounted for some patients' high TCRbeta diversity at day 60. Several hundred expanded graft clones reportedly gave rise to the alpha-beta T cells present about two months after transplant. Fresh T-cell production supplied most of the T-cell counts and diversity seen one year after transplant.

The TCRbeta library incorporated unique molecular identifiers. TCRdb ran MiXCR on the PCR reads and lists one entry per CDR3 protein. The table includes fewer than 700,000 distinct CDR3 sequences, under 15% detected once. On this clonotype itself: Its antigen is not known.

Trimming took 4 bases from V and 6 from J, leaving 25 bases between them. The CDR3 is 17 residues long. Germline CDR1 is MGHRA and CDR2 is YSYEKL. The chain joins TRBV4-1 to TRBJ2-7; tentative D call: TRBD2 (5 bases). Here the sequenced sample was PBMCs, mostly from graft donor cells, taken 360 days after TCRalphabeta/CD19-depleted stem cell transplant. This TCR came from a male patient under 18 who had a stem cell transplant for acute myeloid leukemia, so the T cells may come from the graft donor. CDR3: CASSLPRRGELLCEQYV. The CDR3 nucleotides are TGCGCCAGCAGCCTACCTAGACGGGGTGAGCTACTCTGCGAGCAGTACGTC.